The clone carrying this T cell receptor beta chain showed up just a few times. Its specificity is not known. The data are from a study of shared clonotypes between healthy human individuals. About the research overall: CD8 memory received one plate per donor, CD8 naive two, CD4 memory three and CD4 naive three.

There are 13 residues in the CDR3. The V gene lost 1 base and the J gene lost 4 bases, with 10 bases spanning the gap. Germline V gives CDR1 SQVTM, CDR2 ANQGSEA. In the naive CD8 group, cells lacked CD45RO and were positively selected for CCR7, so terminally differentiated effector memory CD45RA+ cells were left out. Study results and limitations: In contrast to clonotypes shared by all four donors, non-shared clonotypes had lower generation probabilities. Genetic and exposure-history diversity was limited by the small donor number.

Every subset had its genomic DNA shared out evenly among several immunoSEQ plates. Repertoires were generated with immunoSEQ multiplex PCR, while TCRdb's copy carries only in-frame clones and drops some. Among about 2.2 million clones listed, 90% to 95% were seen once. This TCR derives from a man younger than 35 in good health. Some clones in this sample may be carry-over from other donors' samples. This sequence joins TRBV29-1 and TRBJ1-1, with D maybe TRBD1 (6 bases). Sample: naive CD8+ T cells from PBMCs. As DNA, the CDR3 is TGCAGCGTTGAAGGGGGCAGGGGCACTGAAGCTTTCTTT. Translated: CSVEGGRGTEAFF.